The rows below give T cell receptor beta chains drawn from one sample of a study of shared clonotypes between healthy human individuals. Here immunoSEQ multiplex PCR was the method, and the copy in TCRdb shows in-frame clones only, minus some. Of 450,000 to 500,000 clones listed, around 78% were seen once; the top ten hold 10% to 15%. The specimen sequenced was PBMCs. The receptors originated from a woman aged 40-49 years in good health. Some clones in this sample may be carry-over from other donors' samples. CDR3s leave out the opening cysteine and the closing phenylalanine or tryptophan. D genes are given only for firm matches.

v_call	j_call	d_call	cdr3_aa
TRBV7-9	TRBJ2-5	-	ASSLPRQETQY
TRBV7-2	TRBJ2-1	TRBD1	ASRAPGQGNEQF
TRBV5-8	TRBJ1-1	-	ASSLASGMSDTEAF
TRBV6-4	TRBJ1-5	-	ASSRDGNQPQH
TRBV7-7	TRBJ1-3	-	ASSLGHTGDPIY
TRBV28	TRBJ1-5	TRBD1	ASSERRDRLRLGNQPQH
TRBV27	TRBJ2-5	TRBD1	ASKTYKGQGLRKETQY
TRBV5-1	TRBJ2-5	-	ASSVWAQETQY
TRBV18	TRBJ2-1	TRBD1	ASSPPGQVNEQF
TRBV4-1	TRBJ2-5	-	ASSQEYTNQETQY
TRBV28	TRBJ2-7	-	ASSSSSLVYEPQY
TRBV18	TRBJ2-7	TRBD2	ASTGRTSVSYEQY
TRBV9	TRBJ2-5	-	ASSVDEGLEETQY